This T cell receptor beta chain was captured by sequencing in a study of OX40 agonist ivuxolimab in advanced cancers. Overall study: Of mixed ages from roughly 23 to 80 and averaging about 65 years, the group was about 80% male.

The CDR3 has 15 residues. Deletions cut 1 base from V and 6 bases from J, with 13 bases between. Germline CDR1 reads SEHNR; CDR2 reads FQNEAQ (reference sequence). Method: immunoSEQ multiplex PCR; TCRdb's copy keeps in-frame clones and lacks some. Of 50,000 to 65,000 clones in the sample, roughly 90% were seen once. Samples were taken at baseline and on day 1 of cycles 4 and 7. This clone was counted only a few times. The chain uses TRBV7-9 and TRBJ2-1; perhaps TRBD2 as D (6 bases). This TCR came from an adult with an advanced solid tumor such as melanoma, head and neck, liver or kidney cancer. Sequenced material: CD4+ or CD8+ T cells sorted from blood, taken in a trial of the OX40 agonist ivuxolimab. CDR3 amino acids: CASSLVEGSGNEQFF. The CDR3 region has the DNA TGTGCCAGCAGCTTAGTAGAAGGTAGCGGCAATGAGCAGTTCTTC.